These 18 T cell receptor beta chains were all obtained from the same sample, sequenced in a study of response to subunit inactivated influenza vaccine. A single record per CDR3 protein comes from TCRdb applying MiXCR to the RT-PCR reads. The repertoire holds 400,000 to 550,000 distinct CDR3 sequences, about 25% seen once, with 1.5% to 2% in the top ten. The source was CD4+ T cells sorted from PBMCs, collected more than 4 days after vaccination. These receptors were taken from a man in his fifties or sixties who received an inactivated influenza vaccine.

The rearrangement joins TRBV12-3 or TRBV12-4 to TRBJ1-1, with TRBD1 as a possible D gene (5 bases). This CDR3 has 11 residues. V was clipped by 6 bases and J by 8 bases, with 10 bases between them. CDR3 region: CASSWGLEAFF. CDR3 nucleotides: TGTGCCAGCAGCTGGGGGTTAGAAGCTTTCTTT.

V usage is TRBV11-2 and J usage is TRBJ2-1, with 8 positions matching TRBD1. This CDR3 has 17 residues. Trimming cost V 5 bases and J 0 bases; bases outside gene matches: 9. Germline V lookup: CDR1 SGHAT, CDR2 FQNNGV. CDR3 nucleotides: TGTGCCAGCAGCCCCGGGTGGACAGGGAGCTCCTACAATGAGCAGTTCTTC. This sequence encodes CASSPGWTGSSYNEQFF.

This clonotype was observed a handful of times. The chain links TRBV29-1 to TRBJ2-1; the match to TRBD2 covers 11 bases. Germline V CDR1 and CDR2: SQVTM, ANQGSEA. This CDR3 has 13 residues. Trimming at V came to 7 bases and at J to 5 bases, leaving 4 bases not matched to a gene. The CDR3 region is CSGSGRVNNEQFF. The CDR3 nucleotides are TGCAGCGGTAGCGGGAGGGTGAACAATGAGCAGTTCTTC.

This sequence joins TRBV20-1 and TRBJ2-7; maybe TRBD1 (5 bases). This CDR3 has 14 residues. V was trimmed by 0 bases and J by 3 bases, leaving 12 bases between them. CDR1 is DFQATT and CDR2 is SNEGSKA in the germline V gene (reference sequence). The CDR3 is CSARDQGSFYEQYF. The DNA of the CDR3 is TGCAGTGCTAGAGATCAGGGTTCTTTCTACGAGCAGTACTTC.

V gene TRBV11-2 combines with J gene TRBJ2-7; a possible D gene is TRBD2 (5 bases). Germline V gives CDR1 SGHAT, CDR2 FQNNGV. There are 15 residues in the CDR3. V lost 0 bases and J 7 bases, leaving 16 bases between the germline ends. CDR3 in DNA: TGTGCCAGCAGCTTAGAACTCGGGATTTTACGAGAGCAGTACTTC. Residues: CASSLELGILREQYF.

This clonotype was observed a handful of times. V gene TRBV20-1 combines with J gene TRBJ1-5; D gene uncertain. V was shortened by 5 bases and J by 0 bases, with 11 bases between the two germline ends. CDR1 DFQATT and CDR2 SNEGSKA come from the germline V gene (reference sequence). CDR3 size: 14 residues. In DNA form, the CDR3 reads TGCAGTGCTGGGAAGACGGATAGCAATCAGCCCCAGCATTTT. Amino acids: CSAGKTDSNQPQHF.

The rearrangement links TRBV5-6 to TRBJ2-3; 14 bases are shared with TRBD2. Trimming cost V 3 bases and J 6 bases; bases outside gene matches: 6. The CDR3 loop spans 16 amino acids. Germline CDR1 reads SGHDT; CDR2 reads YYEEEE. Here the CDR3 DNA reads TGTGCCAGCAGCTCGGGACTAGCGGGGGCGGCTGATACGCAGTATTTT. The encoded protein is CASSSGLAGAADTQYF. The full variable domain, with the rest looked up from reference TRBV5-6 and TRBJ2-3, is DAGVTQSPTHLIKTRGQQVTLRCSPKSGHDTVSWYQQALGQGPQFIFQYYEEEERQRGNFPDRFSGHQFPNYSSELNVNALLLGDSALYLCASSSGLAGAADTQYFGPGTRLTVL.

This chain connects TRBV9 to TRBJ2-7; D gene uncertain. Between the trimmed V and J ends, which lost 4 bases and 2 bases, there was a span of 16 bases. The CDR3 length is 15 residues. Germline CDR1 SGDLS, CDR2 YYNGEE. CDR3 coding DNA: TGTGCCAGCAGCCCCTATGAAGGTCTGACCTACGAGCAGTACTTC. Protein sequence: CASSPYEGLTYEQYF.

The sample holds a few counts of this clonotype. The CDR3 DNA reads TGCAGTGCTGGGGACAGGGCCAACACAGATACGCAGTATTTT. It encodes CSAGDRANTDTQYF. The rearrangement links TRBV20-1 to TRBJ2-3, with TRBD1 identical over 9 bases. J gave up 2 bases and V 5 bases, and 5 bases lay outside the gene matches. CDR3 size: 14 residues. CDR1 is DFQATT, CDR2 SNEGSKA, per germline (reference sequence).

This clonotype was seen a few times. This chain uses TRBV20-1 with TRBJ2-7; D is possibly TRBD1 (6 bases). V shed 1 base and J shed 5 bases, with 27 bases lying between them. CDR3 length: 18 amino acids. Germline CDR1 DFQATT, CDR2 SNEGSKA (reference sequence). The CDR3 DNA reads TGCAGTGCTAGAGCACGGCAGGGGAGAGGTGGCATCCCCAACGAGCAGTACTTC. This gives the protein CSARARQGRGGIPNEQYF.

J is TRBJ1-1 and V is TRBV10-3; no clear D gene. The CDR3 is made up of 15 amino acids. V gave up 0 bases and J gave up 4 bases, with 12 bases separating them. CDR1 is ENHRY and CDR2 is SYGVKD in the germline V gene. The CDR3, as DNA: TGTGCCATCAGTGAGTCTCGACATTCGTTCACTGAAGCTTTCTTT. As protein: CAISESRHSFTEAFF.

The chain combines TRBV15 with TRBJ2-2; 8 bases agree with TRBD2. The junction had 0 bases not matched to a gene; V was cut back by 3 bases and J by 0 bases. From germline, CDR1 is LNHNV and CDR2 YYDKDF (reference sequence). The CDR3 loop spans 15 amino acids. The CDR3 is CATSRGLANTGELFF. The DNA of the CDR3 is TGTGCCACCAGCAGGGGACTAGCGAACACCGGGGAGCTGTTTTTT.

The rearrangement links TRBV4-3 to TRBJ2-4; D not certain. V was cut by 0 bases and J by 0 bases, with 12 bases left in between. CDR3 size: 17 residues. The germline CDR1 and CDR2 sequences are LGHNA and YSLEER. The CDR3 loop reads CASSQEGTVTAKNIQYF. The CDR3 DNA reads as TGCGCCAGCAGCCAAGAAGGAACCGTTACAGCCAAAAACATTCAGTACTTC.

The chain links TRBV24-1 to TRBJ1-1; no firm D call. The CDR3 is 13 amino acids. Germline V gives CDR1 KGHDR, CDR2 SFDVKD. The ends were cut back, 2 bases at V and 7 bases at J, with 10 bases in the middle. DNA of the CDR3: TGTGCCACCAGTGATTACGGCGGGAGTGAAGCTTTCTTT. The encoded protein is CATSDYGGSEAFF.

CDR3 amino acids: CASSSTGQVNEKLFF. The CDR3 bases are TGTGCCAGCAGCTCGACGGGACAGGTTAATGAAAAACTGTTTTTT. The chain has TRBV7-2 and TRBJ1-4; 8 positions match TRBD1. CDR3 length: 15 residues. After removal of 4 bases from V and 4 bases from J, the junction contained 5 bases not matched to a gene. Germline CDR1 is SGHTA and CDR2 is FQGNSA.

This chain connects TRBV4-2 to TRBJ2-7; the D gene is possibly TRBD2 (6 bases). This CDR3 contains 12 residues. V shed 7 bases and J shed 6 bases, with 13 bases lying between them. The V gene's germline CDR1 is LGHNA and CDR2 YNFKEQ. The CDR3 spells CASKSTSPEQYF. CDR3 in DNA: TGTGCCAGCAAGTCGACTAGTCCCGAGCAGTACTTC.

This clonotype was seen more than once but under ten times. V usage is TRBV7-3 and J usage is TRBJ1-1, with D uncertain. CDR1 and CDR2 (germline): SGHTA, FQGTGA. The CDR3 runs 14 residues. V lost 2 bases, J lost 4 bases, and 11 bases lay in between. The CDR3 region has the DNA TGTGCCAGCAGCTTACTAAGGGAAAGCACTGAAGCTTTCTTT. It codes for CASSLLRESTEAFF.

V is TRBV7-2 and J is TRBJ1-2; tentative D call: TRBD1 (6 bases). This CDR3 is built from 13 residues. The germline V gene has CDR1 SGHTA and CDR2 FQGNSA. Trimming cost V 5 bases and J 7 bases, with 14 bases left between them. The CDR3 reads CASSMGAPGGYTF. The CDR3 nucleotides read TGTGCCAGCAGCATGGGGGCCCCCGGTGGCTACACCTTC.